The 18 T cell receptor beta chains listed next were all sequenced from one sample in a study of blood T cell repertoires in COVID-19 (dated by TCRdb to the early 2020s). Library generation was performed with the immunoSEQ multiplex PCR assay. TCRdb carries this immuneACCESS record with in-frame sequences only. Its versions omit some clonotypes, under half of them owing to an unresolved V gene in the studies checked, with the rest unexplained. The sample table records under 200,000 clones; just under 80% of these occur just once. Jointly, the top ten make up around 7% of the sample. Sequencing was done on a sample of peripheral blood. These receptors came from a man between 65 and 85 years old with active or convalescent COVID-19.

V gene TRBV30 combines with J gene TRBJ1-1, with TRBD1 matching over 7 bases. Trimming at V came to 6 bases and at J to 1 base, leaving 5 bases not matched to a gene. CDR1 is GTSNPN, CDR2 SVGIG, per germline (reference sequence). The CDR3 is 13 residues long. The CDR3 DNA follows: TGTGCCTGTTCCAGACAGGGGAACACTGAAGCTTTCTTT. Amino acid sequence: CACSRQGNTEAFF.

The CDR3 bases are TGTGCCAGCAGCCCCGGACAGATGAGTACAGATACGCAGTATTTT. The encoded protein is CASSPGQMSTDTQYF. This sequence joins TRBV7-7 and TRBJ2-3, with a possible D match to TRBD1 (6 bases). The CDR3 length is 15 residues. Germline assignment: CDR1 SSHAT and CDR2 FNYEAQ (reference sequence). V shed 5 bases and J shed 3 bases, with 15 bases lying between them.

This sequence joins TRBV30 and TRBJ1-1, with 7 bases aligning to TRBD1. Germline loops: CDR1 GTSNPN, CDR2 SVGIG (reference sequence). The CDR3 has 15 amino acids. Trimming removed 1 base from V and 3 bases from J; junction bases left unmatched: 8. This chain's CDR3 is CAWSAGDRHHTEAFF. The DNA of the CDR3 is TGTGCCTGGAGTGCGGGGGACAGACACCACACTGAAGCTTTCTTT.

This rearrangement joins TRBV5-4 to TRBJ2-6, with TRBD1 matching over 7 bases. Germline loops: CDR1 SGHNT, CDR2 YYREEE (reference sequence). The J segment lost 2 bases and the V segment lost 4 bases, leaving 6 bases of the junction unmatched. The CDR3 contains 16 residues. In DNA, the CDR3 is TGTGCCAGCAGCGGAGACAGGGTAGCTGGGGCCAACGTCCTGACTTTC. It is translated as CASSGDRVAGANVLTF.

This clone appeared once. The chain has TRBV5-1 and TRBJ2-1; the match to TRBD1 covers 8 bases. The CDR3 sequence is 15 residues long. The J segment lost 6 bases and the V segment lost 4 bases, leaving 9 bases of the junction unmatched. Per the germline V gene, CDR1 is SGHRS and CDR2 is YFSETQ. CDR3 residues: CASSNGQGSFNEQFF. The DNA of the CDR3 is TGCGCCAGCAGCAACGGACAGGGCAGTTTCAATGAGCAGTTCTTC.

This clone was seen a single time. The rearrangement joins TRBV30 to TRBJ2-7; 7 bases align to TRBD2. The ends lost 2 bases at V and 4 bases at J; junction bases unmatched: 5. The germline CDR1 and CDR2 sequences are GTSNPN and SVGIG (reference sequence). This CDR3 comprises 13 residues. The CDR3 DNA reads as TGTGCCTGGAGTAGGCGGGGGTTGTACGAGCAGTACTTC. Amino acids: CAWSRRGLYEQYF.

CDR3 in DNA: TGTGCCAGCAGCTTAGGTGGGGAGGGTGAAGCTTTCTTT. It specifies CASSLGGEGEAFF. The rearrangement uses TRBV5-4 and TRBJ1-1; D gene unclear. The CDR3 totals 13 residues. Germline V CDR1 and CDR2: SGHNT, YYREEE (reference sequence). The V gene lost 2 bases and the J gene lost 7 bases, with 12 bases spanning the gap. The full variable domain, its missing parts supplied by reference TRBV5-4 and TRBJ1-1, is ETGVTQSPTHLIKTRGQQVTLRCSSQSGHNTVSWYQQALGQGPQFIFQYYREEENGRGNFPPRFSGLQFPNYSSELNVNALELDDSALYLCASSLGGEGEAFFGQGTRLTVV.

In this sample, this clone turned up a few times. The chain joins TRBV19 to TRBJ1-1; D perhaps matches TRBD1 (5 bases). Between the trimmed V and J ends, which lost 3 bases and 6 bases, there was a span of 11 bases. CDR3 size: 13 residues. Germline-derived CDR1 and CDR2 are LNHDA and SQIVND (reference sequence). The CDR3 sequence is CASSIGGGAEAFF. The DNA for the CDR3 is TGTGCCAGTAGTATTGGGGGAGGCGCTGAAGCTTTCTTT.

J is TRBJ1-6 and V is TRBV6-6, with D maybe TRBD1 (5 bases). V dropped 5 bases and J dropped 7 bases, with 15 bases sitting between them. The CDR3 sequence is 15 residues long. The V gene's germline CDR1 is MNHNY and CDR2 SVGAGI (reference sequence). CDR3 protein: CASSPQGGGNSPLHF. The CDR3 DNA reads TGTGCCAGCAGTCCTCAGGGCGGAGGGAATTCACCCCTCCACTTT.

The chain is built from TRBV30 and TRBJ1-6; no firm D call. CDR1 is GTSNPN and CDR2 is SVGIG in the germline V gene (reference sequence). V gave up 0 bases and J gave up 6 bases, with 6 bases separating them. This CDR3 has 13 residues. Here the CDR3 DNA reads TGTGCCTGGAGTGTCAGAACTAATTCACCCCTCCACTTT. Encoded protein: CAWSVRTNSPLHF.

The chain employs TRBV5-1 and TRBJ2-7; 7 bases are a match to TRBD2. Germline loops: CDR1 SGHRS, CDR2 YFSETQ. The ends lost 2 bases at V and 0 bases at J; junction bases unmatched: 5. The CDR3 totals 15 residues. This chain's CDR3 is CASSLASGFSYEQYF. The DNA for the CDR3 is TGCGCCAGCAGCTTAGCTAGCGGTTTCTCCTACGAGCAGTACTTC.

This clone was seen a handful of times. The rearrangement uses TRBV9 and TRBJ1-2; D remains ambiguous. V was shortened by 0 bases and J by 2 bases, with 11 bases between the two germline ends. From germline, CDR1 is SGDLS and CDR2 YYNGEE. The CDR3 sequence is 15 residues long. CDR3 sequence: CASSVDPESNYGYTF. The CDR3 DNA follows: TGTGCCAGCAGCGTAGATCCAGAATCCAACTATGGCTACACCTTC.

This chain links TRBV7-8 with TRBJ2-1, with 10 bases identical to TRBD1. CDR1 and CDR2 from the germline V gene are SGHVS and FQNEAQ. V lost 5 bases to trimming and J lost 2 bases; unmatched junction nucleotides: 6. The CDR3 is 16 amino acids. Written as DNA, the CDR3 is TGTGCCAGCAGCGACAGAGGACAGGGGGCCTACAATGAGCAGTTCTTC. This sequence encodes CASSDRGQGAYNEQFF.

The V call is TRBV9, the J call TRBJ2-1; weak D call: TRBD2 (8 bases). From germline, CDR1 is SGDLS and CDR2 YYNGEE. Trimming left V 4 bases short and J 9 bases short, with 23 bases between. The CDR3 totals 16 residues. Here the CDR3 reads CASSPQLAAQGGEQFF. In DNA form, the CDR3 reads TGTGCCAGCAGCCCCCAACTAGCGGCCCAGGGGGGTGAGCAGTTCTTC.

This chain connects TRBV6-2 or TRBV6-3 to TRBJ2-1; possibly TRBD2 for D (6 bases). CDR1 is MNHEY and CDR2 is SVGEGT in the germline V gene. The CDR3 is 17 residues long. Trimming stripped 5 bases from V and 1 base from J, with 18 bases between. CDR3 coding DNA: TGTGCCAGCAGTGGGGTCGGAGGGAGTAGGTCCTACAATGAGCAGTTCTTC. Amino acid sequence: CASSGVGGSRSYNEQFF.

This chain joins TRBV5-4 and TRBJ2-3; D is undetermined. Trimming shortened V by 4 bases and J by 0 bases, and 9 bases separated the two germline ends. The CDR3 is 14 amino acids. CDR1 is SGHNT and CDR2 is YYREEE in the germline V gene (reference sequence). The CDR3 loop is CASSLPYSTDTQYF. CDR3 coding DNA: TGTGCCAGCAGCCTCCCTTATAGCACAGATACGCAGTATTTT. The variable domain in full, completed from reference TRBV5-4 and TRBJ2-3, reads ETGVTQSPTHLIKTRGQQVTLRCSSQSGHNTVSWYQQALGQGPQFIFQYYREEENGRGNFPPRFSGLQFPNYSSELNVNALELDDSALYLCASSLPYSTDTQYFGPGTRLTVL.

The chain joins TRBV5-1 to TRBJ2-7; 14 bases are shared with TRBD2. After removal of 2 bases from V and 6 bases from J, the junction contained 4 bases not matched to a gene. The CDR3 is made up of 15 amino acids. Per the germline V gene, CDR1 is SGHRS and CDR2 is YFSETQ. The CDR3 DNA sequence: TGCGCCAGCAGCTTAGGACTAGCGGGAGGAGGCGAGCAGTACTTC. It yields the protein CASSLGLAGGGEQYF.

This chain links TRBV2 with TRBJ2-3, with D possibly TRBD1 on 6 matching bases. Germline V gene data show CDR1 as SNHLY and CDR2 as FYNNEI. V was pared by 6 bases and J by 4 bases, with 11 bases between. The length of the CDR3 is 13 residues. As DNA, the CDR3 is TGTGCCAGCAGGGGGGACATTTCAGATACGCAGTATTTT. Translation gives CASRGDISDTQYF.